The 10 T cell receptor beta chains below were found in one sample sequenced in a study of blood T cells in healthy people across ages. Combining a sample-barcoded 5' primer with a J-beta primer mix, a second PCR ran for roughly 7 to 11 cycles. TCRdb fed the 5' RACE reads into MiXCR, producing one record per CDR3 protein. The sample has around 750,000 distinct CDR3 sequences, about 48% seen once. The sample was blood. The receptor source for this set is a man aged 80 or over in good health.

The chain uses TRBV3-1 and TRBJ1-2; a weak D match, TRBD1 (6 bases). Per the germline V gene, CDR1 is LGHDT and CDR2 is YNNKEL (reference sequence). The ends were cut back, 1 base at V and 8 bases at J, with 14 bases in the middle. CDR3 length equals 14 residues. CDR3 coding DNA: TGTGCCAGCAGCCAAGGGTGGGGGGCTGGAGGCTACACCTTC. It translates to CASSQGWGAGGYTF. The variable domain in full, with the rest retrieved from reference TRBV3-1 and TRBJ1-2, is DTAVSQTPKYLVTQMGNDKSIKCEQNLGHDTMYWYKQDSKKFLKIMFSYNNKELIINETVPNRFSPKSPDKAHLNLHINSLELGDSAVYFCASSQGWGAGGYTFGSGTRLTVV.

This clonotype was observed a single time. CDR3 amino acids: CATSRVSRGLAGGQGEQFF. CDR3 nucleotide sequence: TGTGCCACCAGCAGAGTATCCCGAGGACTAGCGGGAGGCCAGGGTGAGCAGTTCTTC. The chain carries TRBV15 and TRBJ2-1, with TRBD2 matching 14 bases. This CDR3 spans 19 amino acids. CDR1 LNHNV and CDR2 YYDKDF come from the germline V gene (reference sequence). V lost 1 base and J lost 9; bases outside the gene matches: 14.

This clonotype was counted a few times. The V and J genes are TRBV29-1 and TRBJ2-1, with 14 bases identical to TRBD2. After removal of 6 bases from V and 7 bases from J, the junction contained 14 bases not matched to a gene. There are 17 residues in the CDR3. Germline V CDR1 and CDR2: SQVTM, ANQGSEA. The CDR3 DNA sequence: TGCAGCGTGGCCGGGACTAGCGGGAGATGGCTCGGGAATGAGCAGTTCTTC. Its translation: CSVAGTSGRWLGNEQFF.

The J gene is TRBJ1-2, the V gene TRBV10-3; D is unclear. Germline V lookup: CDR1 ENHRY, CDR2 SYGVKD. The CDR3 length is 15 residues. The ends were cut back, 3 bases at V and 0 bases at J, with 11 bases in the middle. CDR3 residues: CAISDPTQSNYGYTF. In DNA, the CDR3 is TGTGCCATCAGTGACCCGACACAATCTAACTATGGCTACACCTTC.

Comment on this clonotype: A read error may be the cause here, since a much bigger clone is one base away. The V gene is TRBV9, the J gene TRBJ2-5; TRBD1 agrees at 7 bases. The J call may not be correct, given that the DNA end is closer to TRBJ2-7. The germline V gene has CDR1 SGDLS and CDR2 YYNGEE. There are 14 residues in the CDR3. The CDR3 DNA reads TGTGCCAGCAGCGACCGGGACAGACCCTACGAGCAGTACGTC. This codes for CASSDRDRPYEQYV.

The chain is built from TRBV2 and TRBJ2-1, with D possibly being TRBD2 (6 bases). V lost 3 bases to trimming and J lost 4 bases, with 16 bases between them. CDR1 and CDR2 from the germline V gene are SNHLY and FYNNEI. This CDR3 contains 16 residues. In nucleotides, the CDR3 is TGTGCCAGCAGTGATGGAGGGGCTAGCCGATACAATGAGCAGTTCTTC. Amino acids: CASSDGGASRYNEQFF. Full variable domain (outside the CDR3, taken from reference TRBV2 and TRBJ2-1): EPEVTQTPSHQVTQMGQEVILRCVPISNHLYFYWYRQILGQKVEFLVSFYNNEISEKSEIFDDQFSVERPDGSNFTLKIRSTKLEDSAMYFCASSDGGASRYNEQFFGPGTRLTVL.

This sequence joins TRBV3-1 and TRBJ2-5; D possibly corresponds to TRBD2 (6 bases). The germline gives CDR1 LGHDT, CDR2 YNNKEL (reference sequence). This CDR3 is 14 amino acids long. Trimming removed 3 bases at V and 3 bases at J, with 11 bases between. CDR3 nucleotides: TGTGCCAGCAGCCAGCGGGTAGCGGAAGAGACCCAGTACTTC. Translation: CASSQRVAEETQYF.

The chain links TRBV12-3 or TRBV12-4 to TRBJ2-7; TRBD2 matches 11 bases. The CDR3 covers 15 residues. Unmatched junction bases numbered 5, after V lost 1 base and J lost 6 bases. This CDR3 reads CASSLVGLAAVEQYF. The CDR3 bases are TGTGCCAGCAGTTTAGTGGGACTAGCGGCTGTCGAGCAGTACTTC.

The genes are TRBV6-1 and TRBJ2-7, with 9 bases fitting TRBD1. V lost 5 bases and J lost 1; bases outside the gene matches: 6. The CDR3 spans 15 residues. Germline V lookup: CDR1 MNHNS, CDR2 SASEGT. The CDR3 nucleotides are TGTGCCAGCAGTCACGGGACAGGGCCGTCCTACGAGCAGTACTTC. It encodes CASSHGTGPSYEQYF.

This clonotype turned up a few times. CDR3 protein: CASSLVRTGGFEQYF. The CDR3 bases are TGTGCCAGCAGTTTAGTCCGGACAGGGGGTTTCGAGCAGTACTTC. The chain couples TRBV27 to TRBJ2-5; TRBD1 aligns across 10 bases. The J call may be faulty, since TRBJ2-7 better matches the DNA end. This CDR3 has 15 amino acids. Germline CDR1 is MNHEY and CDR2 is SMNVEV (reference sequence).